The 32 T cell receptor beta chains in this list originate from one sample, sequenced in a study of Ad26.COV2.S vaccination and SARS-CoV-2 variants. Treatment indicated: around 19 received Ad26.COV2.S at low or high dose, single or two shots; several received placebo; per-sample allocation not given. Collection of samples fell on day 63 after the first vaccine or placebo injection. Repertoires were generated with immunoSEQ multiplex PCR, while TCRdb's copy carries only in-frame clones and drops some. The table records 380,000 or so clones, 83% of them present only once. The sequencing used peripheral blood, collected in a trial of Ad26.COV2.S vaccine versus placebo. These receptors originate from a person between 18 and 65 years old who received the Ad26.COV2.S COVID-19 vaccine or a placebo.

This rearrangement joins TRBV3-1 (or the pseudogene TRBV3-2) to TRBJ2-7; the D call may be TRBD1 or TRBD2 (6 bases each). This CDR3 has 18 amino acids. With 4 bases removed from V and 0 bases from J, the gap between germline ends came to 22 bases. Germline V gives CDR1 LGHDT, CDR2 YNNKEL (reference sequence). CDR3 in amino acids: CASSRGRGRDLSSYEQYF. The CDR3 nucleotides read TGTGCCAGCAGCCGCGGACGGGGGCGAGACTTAAGCTCCTACGAGCAGTACTTC.

The V gene is TRBV11-3, the J gene TRBJ2-7; 7 bases fit TRBD1. Germline-derived CDR1 and CDR2 are SGHNT and YENEEA. V lost 4 bases, J lost 5 bases, and 8 bases stayed unmatched. This CDR3 has 14 residues. The CDR3 bases are TGTGCCAGCAGCTCAGGCAGGGGGTCTGACGAGCAGTACTTC. The encoded protein is CASSSGRGSDEQYF.

The rearrangement joins TRBV7-9 to TRBJ1-1; D gene ambiguous. CDR3 length: 13 amino acids. Germline lookup yields CDR1 SEHNR and CDR2 FQNEAQ (reference sequence). The V gene lost 4 bases and the J gene lost 7 bases, with 13 bases spanning the gap. CDR3 sequence (DNA): TGTGCCAGCAGCTGGGCCCCGGGCGGTGAAGCTTTCTTT. This gives the protein CASSWAPGGEAFF.

This clone was seen only once. The chain has TRBV19 and TRBJ2-3; 9 positions match TRBD2. Per the germline V gene, CDR1 is LNHDA and CDR2 is SQIVND (reference sequence). V lost 5 bases and J lost 3; bases outside the gene matches: 6. CDR3 length: 15 amino acids. CDR3 sequence (DNA): TGTGCCAGTAGTCCCTCTGCGGGAGGGACAGATACGCAGTATTTT. Translated, it gives CASSPSAGGTDTQYF.

The chain is built from TRBV11-3 and TRBJ1-1; weak D call: TRBD1 (5 bases). The CDR3 has 13 amino acids. In germline, CDR1 is SGHNT, CDR2 YENEEA. Trimming stripped 1 base from V and 9 bases from J, with 12 bases between. DNA for the CDR3: TGTGCCAGCAGCTTAGGGGACCTTGGGAAAGCTTTCTTT. Translated: CASSLGDLGKAFF.

This chain links TRBV5-5 with TRBJ2-7, with 10 bases identical to TRBD2. There are 15 residues in the CDR3. V shed 3 bases and J 5 bases; nucleotides not matched to a gene: 8. The germline gives CDR1 SGHKS, CDR2 YYEKEE (reference sequence). CDR3 nucleotide sequence: TGTGCCAGCAGCTCGCTAGCGGGAGATCCCCACGAGCAGTACTTC. It encodes CASSSLAGDPHEQYF.

This chain connects TRBV4-1 to TRBJ2-1, with 8 nucleotides matching TRBD2. V gave up 3 bases and J gave up 12 bases; unmatched junction bases: 7. The germline gives CDR1 MGHRA, CDR2 YSYEKL. The CDR3 loop spans 13 amino acids. Here the CDR3 DNA reads TGCGCCAGCAGCCAGACCCTAGCGGGTCCGCAGTTCTTC. This gives the protein CASSQTLAGPQFF.

This chain joins TRBV11-3 and TRBJ2-1; D is ambiguous. The V end was cut by 4 bases, the J end by 5 bases, with 12 bases between. Looked up from germline, CDR1 is SGHNT and CDR2 is YENEEA. The CDR3 contains 14 residues. This chain's CDR3 is CASSYAPTHNEQFF. CDR3 nucleotide sequence: TGTGCCAGCAGCTATGCCCCGACCCACAATGAGCAGTTCTTC.

The CDR3 DNA follows: TGTGCCAGCAGCTTAGTAAGGGGGCGTCGGGGGGACTATGGCTACACCTTC. Translation: CASSLVRGRRGDYGYTF. The gene calls are TRBV11-2 and TRBJ1-2; 7 bases fit TRBD1. Germline V gene data show CDR1 as SGHAT and CDR2 as FQNNGV. The CDR3 has 17 amino acids. V lost 1 base, J lost 3 bases, and 11 bases stayed unmatched. Filled out from reference TRBV11-2 and TRBJ1-2, the complete variable domain reads EAGVAQSPRYKIIEKRQSVAFWCNPISGHATLYWYQQILGQGPKLLIQFQNNGVVDDSQLPKDRFSAERLKGVDSTLKIQPAKLEDSAVYLCASSLVRGRRGDYGYTFGSGTRLTVV.

CDR3 residues: CASSLSGSVETQYF. In nucleotides, the CDR3 is TGTGCCAGCAGTCTATCCGGGAGTGTGGAGACCCAGTACTTC. The chain uses TRBV21-1 and TRBJ2-5; the table gives TRBD2 as D, unverified against the DNA. TRBV21-1 corresponds to a pseudogene. The CDR3 loop spans 14 amino acids.

This chain links TRBV18 with TRBJ1-1, with unresolved D. V was cut by 6 bases and J by 4 bases, with 6 bases left in between. Germline V gene data show CDR1 as KGHSH and CDR2 as LQKENI. The CDR3 is 11 amino acids. DNA for the CDR3: TGTGCCAGCTCCGGGCGCACTGAAGCTTTCTTT. Amino acid sequence: CASSGRTEAFF.

This chain links TRBV9 with TRBJ2-7; 11 nucleotides agree with TRBD2. From germline, CDR1 is SGDLS and CDR2 YYNGEE. This CDR3 region has 15 residues. Germline trimming cut 4 bases from V and 5 bases from J; bases unmatched to any gene: 8. CDR3 in DNA: TGTGCCAGCAGCACCACTAGCGGGAGTTTCCACGAGCAGTACTTC. This gives the protein CASSTTSGSFHEQYF.

This sequence joins TRBV7-6 and TRBJ1-1, with TRBD1 as a possible D gene (6 bases). This CDR3 region has 14 residues. V lost 5 bases, J lost 7 bases, and 17 bases lay in between. Germline V gives CDR1 SGHVS, CDR2 FNYEAQ. The CDR3 is CASSLGDTVYEAFF. The CDR3 coding sequence is TGTGCCAGCAGCCTAGGGGACACCGTATATGAAGCTTTCTTT.

The CDR3 loop is CASSLVGGGAPETQYF. The CDR3 DNA is TGTGCCAGCAGCTTAGTCGGTGGTGGCGCTCCGGAGACCCAGTACTTC. This chain links TRBV7-8 with TRBJ2-5; D gene uncertain. Per the germline V gene, CDR1 is SGHVS and CDR2 is FQNEAQ. V was pared by 1 base and J by 5 bases, with 17 bases between. The CDR3 consists of 16 residues.

Of note for this clone: Germline and junction disagree at one end, which may indicate a read error. The chain links TRBV27 to TRBJ1-1; 9 nucleotides align to TRBD1. The CDR3 loop spans 15 amino acids. Germline loops: CDR1 MNHEY, CDR2 SMNVEV (reference sequence). CDR3 in amino acids: CASRIQGAYNSEAFF. Written as DNA, the CDR3 is TGTGCCAGCAGGATACAGGGGGCCTATAACTCTGAGGCTTTCTTT.

This chain connects TRBV7-9 to TRBJ1-6, with D hard to call. The V gene's germline CDR1 is SEHNR and CDR2 FQNEAQ (reference sequence). V was cut by 5 bases and J by 6 bases, with 14 bases left in between. The CDR3 is made up of 15 amino acids. The CDR3 DNA sequence: TGTGCCAGCAGCCCCGGAGGATACATTAATTCACCCCTCCACTTT. Protein product: CASSPGGYINSPLHF.

The V gene is TRBV13, the J gene TRBJ1-2; D may be TRBD1 (5 bases). In germline, CDR1 is PRHDT, CDR2 FYEKMQ (reference sequence). V was pared by 4 bases and J by 2 bases, with 23 bases between. CDR3 length: 18 residues. The CDR3 loop reads CASSYRRDLPPLNYGYTF. For the CDR3, the DNA is TGTGCCAGCAGCTACCGACGGGACCTGCCACCTTTAAACTATGGCTACACCTTC.

This chain joins TRBV2 and TRBJ1-2; tentatively, D is TRBD1 (6 bases). V was pared by 6 bases and J by 8 bases, with 13 bases between. CDR1 and CDR2 from the germline V gene are SNHLY and FYNNEI. CDR3 length: 12 residues. CDR3 DNA: TGTGCCAGCAGGGTGGACAGAGAAGGCTACACCTTC. It encodes CASRVDREGYTF.

V usage is TRBV5-6 and J usage is TRBJ2-2; tentatively, D is TRBD2 (5 bases). Germline CDR1 is SGHDT and CDR2 is YYEEEE. Trimming shortened V by 3 bases and J by 7 bases, and 10 bases separated the two germline ends. This CDR3 spans 13 amino acids. The CDR3 reads CASSYTRNGELFF. The CDR3, as DNA: TGTGCCAGCAGCTATACTAGGAACGGGGAGCTGTTTTTT. The full variable domain, in which reference TRBV5-6 and TRBJ2-2 provide the parts outside the CDR3, is DAGVTQSPTHLIKTRGQQVTLRCSPKSGHDTVSWYQQALGQGPQFIFQYYEEEERQRGNFPDRFSGHQFPNYSSELNVNALLLGDSALYLCASSYTRNGELFFGEGSRLTVL.

The chain couples TRBV4-3 to TRBJ1-2; D not resolved. This CDR3 has 15 amino acids. Germline CDR1 and CDR2: LGHNA and YSLEER. With 2 bases removed from V and 4 bases from J, the gap between germline ends came to 14 bases. CDR3 in amino acids: CASSQLLDVPYGYTF. CDR3 bases: TGCGCCAGCAGCCAACTCTTGGACGTCCCCTATGGCTACACCTTC.

This chain joins TRBV11-2 and TRBJ1-2, with D perhaps matching TRBD1 (6 bases). The length of the CDR3 is 16 residues. V lost 5 bases, J lost 4 bases, and 20 bases lay in between. CDR1 is SGHAT and CDR2 is FQNNGV in the germline V gene. CDR3 DNA sequence: TGTGCCAGCAGCCGCCGACAGGCCCCGGGGAGCTATGGCTACACCTTC. Amino acids: CASSRRQAPGSYGYTF. The entire variable domain, with the rest obtained from reference TRBV11-2 and TRBJ1-2, is as follows: EAGVAQSPRYKIIEKRQSVAFWCNPISGHATLYWYQQILGQGPKLLIQFQNNGVVDDSQLPKDRFSAERLKGVDSTLKIQPAKLEDSAVYLCASSRRQAPGSYGYTFGSGTRLTVV.

The gene calls are TRBV2 and TRBJ2-1, with a tentative D call TRBD2 (5 bases). The germline V gene encodes CDR1 SNHLY and CDR2 FYNNEI. Deletions cut 9 bases from V and 5 bases from J, with 11 bases between. CDR3 length: 12 residues. CDR3 in DNA: TGTGCCAGTCGGGATCTGGACAATGAGCAGTTCTTC. It specifies CASRDLDNEQFF. Variable domain in full (rest from reference TRBV2 and TRBJ2-1): EPEVTQTPSHQVTQMGQEVILRCVPISNHLYFYWYRQILGQKVEFLVSFYNNEISEKSEIFDDQFSVERPDGSNFTLKIRSTKLEDSAMYFCASRDLDNEQFFGPGTRLTVL.

The genes are TRBV5-1 and TRBJ2-3; D uncertain. The CDR3 contains 16 residues. Trimming pared 2 bases from V and 2 bases from J, leaving 15 bases between. Germline CDR1 reads SGHRS; CDR2 reads YFSETQ. CDR3 bases: TGCGCCAGCAGCTTAGGGCACGGAGTCTCCACAGATACGCAGTATTTT. This encodes CASSLGHGVSTDTQYF.

The chain couples TRBV11-2 to TRBJ2-7; D not resolved. In germline, CDR1 is SGHAT, CDR2 FQNNGV. The CDR3 has 11 residues. Between the trimmed V and J ends, which lost 5 bases and 3 bases, there was a span of 5 bases. The CDR3: CASSPNYEQYF. For the CDR3, the DNA is TGTGCCAGCAGCCCCAACTACGAGCAGTACTTC.

The chain has TRBV7-3 and TRBJ1-6; D possibly corresponds to TRBD1 (5 bases). The CDR3 is 15 residues long. V dropped 0 bases and J dropped 10 bases, with 13 bases sitting between them. CDR1 and CDR2 from the germline V gene are SGHTA and FQGTGA. CDR3 in amino acids: CASSLTAREESPLHF. The CDR3 DNA follows: TGTGCCAGCAGCTTAACGGCCAGGGAGGAATCACCCCTCCACTTT. Full variable domain (outside the CDR3, taken from reference TRBV7-3 and TRBJ1-6): GAGVSQTPSNKVTEKGKYVELRCDPISGHTALYWYRQSLGQGPEFLIYFQGTGAADDSGLPNDRFFAVRPEGSVSTLKIQRTERGDSAVYLCASSLTAREESPLHFGNGTRLTVT.

This clone was seen only a few times. The CDR3 is CASSQRWGREGFPYGYTF. The CDR3 nucleotides are TGTGCCAGCAGCCAAAGGTGGGGGAGGGAAGGCTTTCCCTATGGCTACACCTTC. This chain connects TRBV5-4 to TRBJ1-2; D perhaps matches TRBD1 (5 bases). The CDR3 loop spans 18 amino acids. V was shortened by 4 bases and J by 4 bases, with 26 bases between the two germline ends. Germline V gene data show CDR1 as SGHNT and CDR2 as YYREEE (reference sequence).

The chain is built from TRBV11-2 and TRBJ1-5; D ambiguous. The CDR3 totals 14 residues. CDR1 and CDR2 from the germline V gene are SGHAT and FQNNGV. Trimming took off 4 bases at V and 6 bases at J, with 13 bases between the two ends. DNA of the CDR3: TGTGCCAGCAGCTACGGCCCAGTCGGTCAGCCCCAGCATTTT. The encoded protein is CASSYGPVGQPQHF.

The V and J genes are TRBV5-1 and TRBJ1-1; D is ambiguous. Trimming took 0 bases from V and 0 from J, leaving 6 bases between them. CDR3 length: 14 amino acids. Per germline, CDR1 SGHRS and CDR2 YFSETQ. The CDR3 bases are TGCGCCAGCAGCTTGGTAACGCTGAACACTGAAGCTTTCTTT. This codes for CASSLVTLNTEAFF.

The chain employs TRBV6-5 and TRBJ2-7; 8 bases are a match to TRBD1. CDR3 length: 15 amino acids. The junction had 16 bases not matched to a gene; V was cut back by 8 bases and J by 7 bases. Germline V gives CDR1 MNHEY, CDR2 SVGAGI. In DNA form, the CDR3 reads TGTGCCAGCCTCACCACCGGGACAGGCGTTAGGGAGCAGTACTTC. Translation gives CASLTTGTGVREQYF.

The V and J genes are TRBV9 and TRBJ2-1; the D call may be TRBD1 or TRBD2 (5 bases each). Germline V gene lookup returns CDR1 SGDLS and CDR2 YYNGEE. The CDR3 spans 15 residues. Trimming took off 1 base at V and 5 bases at J, with 13 bases between the two ends. CDR3 in DNA: TGTGCCAGCAGCGTAACCGGGACCCCTAACAATGAGCAGTTCTTC. It is translated as CASSVTGTPNNEQFF.

V gene TRBV5-4 combines with J gene TRBJ2-3; D perhaps matches TRBD1 (6 bases). The ends were cut back, 9 bases at V and 3 bases at J, with 20 bases in the middle. The CDR3 sequence is 15 residues long. In germline, CDR1 is SGHNT, CDR2 YYREEE (reference sequence). CDR3 region: CATKRGFSGTDTQYF. For the CDR3, the DNA is TGTGCCACCAAGAGGGGGTTCAGCGGAACAGATACGCAGTATTTT.

This chain connects TRBV10-2 to TRBJ2-5; D is uncertain. The CDR3 loop spans 15 amino acids. V was pared by 2 bases and J by 3 bases, with 13 bases between. The germline V gene has CDR1 WSHSY and CDR2 SAAADI. CDR3 loop: CASSEPGWGKETQYF. Here the CDR3 DNA reads TGCGCCAGCAGTGAGCCAGGTTGGGGAAAAGAGACCCAGTACTTC.